This T cell receptor beta chain was sequenced in a study of blood T cell repertoires in COVID-19. As handled by the study authors: How many nucleated cells were present was estimated from reference gene primer amplification. Data came from immunoSEQ multiplex PCR; TCRdb stores just in-frame clones and leaves some out. V and J calls and clone size come straight from that table; D and trimming were deduced from the DNA. The sample lists approximately 170,000 clones, approximately 87% occurring once. Germline CDR1 reads SGHNT; CDR2 reads YYREEE (reference sequence). Unmatched junction bases numbered 4, after V lost 2 bases and J lost 3 bases. The CDR3 runs 14 residues. Participants reported their clinical history, and cohort assignment relied on those reports.

Sequencing was carried out using PBMCs or T cells enriched from blood (not recorded which). The TCR sequence derives from a woman aged 45-65 years who had recovered from COVID-19. The rearrangement joins TRBV5-4 to TRBJ1-2; 7 positions agree with TRBD1. CDR3 protein: CASSFQGEDYGYTF. The DNA for the CDR3 is TGTGCCAGCAGCTTTCAGGGGGAGGACTATGGCTACACCTTC.